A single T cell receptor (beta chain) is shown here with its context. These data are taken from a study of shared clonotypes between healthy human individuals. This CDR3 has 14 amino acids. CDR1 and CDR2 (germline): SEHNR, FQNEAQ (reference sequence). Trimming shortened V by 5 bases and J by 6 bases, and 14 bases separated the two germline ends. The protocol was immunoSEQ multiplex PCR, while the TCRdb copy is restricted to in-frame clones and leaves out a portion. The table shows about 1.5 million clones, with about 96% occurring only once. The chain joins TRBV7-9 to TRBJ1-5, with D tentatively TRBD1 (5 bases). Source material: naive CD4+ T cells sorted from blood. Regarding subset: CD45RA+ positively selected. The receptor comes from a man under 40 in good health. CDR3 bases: TGTGCCAGCAGCCCGAGGGGCTTGAGTCAGCCCCAGCATTTT. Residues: CASSPRGLSQPQHF. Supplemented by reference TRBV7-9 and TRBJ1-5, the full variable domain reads DTGVSQNPRHKITKRGQNVTFRCDPISEHNRLYWYRQTLGQGPEFLTYFQNEAQLEKSRLLSDRFSAERPKGSFSTLEIQRTEQGDSAMYLCASSPRGLSQPQHFGDGTRLSIL.